This TCR beta chain emerged from a study of chemoradiotherapy in HPV16-positive cancers (dated by TCRdb to between 2021 and 2022). Regarding the complete study: Candidate HPV-specific T-cell clones and common TCR motifs were defined by functional T-cell assays performed on cells from two HPV16-positive patients. The study asked whether T-cell immunity to the HPV oncoproteins E6 and E7 changes during chemoradiotherapy and whether this immunity affects survival. The candidate HPV-specific TCRs and motifs were subsequently tracked in TCR repertoires obtained from roughly 90 patients with HPV-related cancers. Findings and caveats that apply to the study as a whole: The survival association was reported for HPV16-positive patients, and the functional definition of HPV-specific T cells was derived from only a couple of HPV16-positive patients. Expansion of candidate HPV-specific clones and E7-related TCR motifs was observed in the tumor microenvironment during treatment, whereas no such expansion was observed for non-HPV-specific T cells. Improved recurrence-free survival in HPV16-positive patients was associated with expansion of HPV-responsive T cells during chemoradiotherapy.

Repertoires were sampled multiple times during chemoradiotherapy, which allowed clonal expansion in the tumor microenvironment to be followed. The library came from the immunoSEQ multiplex PCR assay. TCRdb limited this immuneACCESS table to in-frame rearrangements with V and J called. A share of clones is missing; checked studies link under half to unresolved V genes, and the rest is unexplained. Counted in this sample were 990 or so clones; around 93% of them appeared once. Jointly, the top ten make up around an eighth of the sample. Details on this clone: Its antigen target is currently unknown. No base qualities exist here, and no much larger clone lies one base off it.

The sample was tumor tissue, taken from a patient who underwent chemoradiotherapy. This sequence was found in a human donor with HPV-associated anogenital cancer.

Here is the DNA: TGTGCCAGCAGCCAAGATCATGGTAGCGGCGCTTACGAGCAGTACTTC. Translation gives CASSQDHGSGAYEQYF. The chain is made from TRBV4-2 and TRBJ2-7, with a weak D call of TRBD2 (6 bases match). The CDR3 covers 16 residues, taking in both the cysteine and the phenylalanine. Solely the CDR3 DNA is kept, with 48 bases framed from the first base. The V end loses 0 bases and the J end loses 4 bases, and a stretch of 16 bases separates them. CDR1 and CDR2 were assigned from the germline V gene as LGHNA and YNFKEQ.